A single sample gave rise to the 15 T cell receptor beta chains below, sequenced in a study of cytomegalovirus exposure and HLA in healthy donors. 60 Vbeta and 13 Jbeta primers were used in PCR. Produced via immunoSEQ multiplex PCR; TCRdb's table is partial and in-frame only. The table records approximately 150,000 clones, 77% of them present only once. The sample consisted of PBMCs. The receptors were gathered from a young woman in good health and CMV-seronegative.

This rearrangement joins TRBV14 to TRBJ1-2; the match to TRBD1 covers 12 bases. Looked up from germline, CDR1 is SGHDN and CDR2 is FVKESK. J gave up 5 bases and V 4 bases, and 11 bases lay outside the gene matches. There are 17 residues in the CDR3. The CDR3 nucleotides read TGTGCCAGCAGCCGGGACAGGGGGCGCGTCTTCGTATATGGCTACACCTTC. This translates into CASSRDRGRVFVYGYTF.

The chain links TRBV6-4 to TRBJ1-1, with 8 bases matching TRBD1. V shed 6 bases, J shed 8 bases, and the junction held 8 bases outside the gene matches. Germline CDR1 is MRHNA and CDR2 is SNTAGT. The CDR3 is made up of 13 amino acids. In nucleotides, the CDR3 is TGTGCCAGCAGACCAGACAGGGGAGGGGAAGCTTTCTTT. As protein: CASRPDRGGEAFF.

This chain uses TRBV9 with TRBJ1-1; 7 nucleotides match TRBD1. Germline V gives CDR1 SGDLS, CDR2 YYNGEE. Trimming took 0 bases from V and 8 from J; bases not matched to a gene: 10. CDR3 length equals 15 residues. This CDR3 is CASSVDEGAVSEAFF. The CDR3 DNA sequence: TGTGCCAGCAGCGTAGATGAGGGGGCGGTTTCGGAAGCTTTCTTT.

V gene TRBV11-2 combines with J gene TRBJ2-5; weak D call: TRBD2 (5 bases). CDR1 and CDR2 from the germline V gene are SGHAT and FQNNGV. V lost 5 bases, J lost 4 bases, and 14 bases lay in between. This CDR3 is 14 amino acids long. CDR3 DNA sequence: TGTGCCAGCAGCCCCCTAGGAGGACTAGAGACCCAGTACTTC. This codes for CASSPLGGLETQYF.

The chain combines TRBV28 with TRBJ2-1, with 11 bases fitting TRBD2. V lost 4 bases, J lost 6 bases, and 8 bases stayed unmatched. CDR1 and CDR2 from the germline V gene are MDHEN and SYDVKM. CDR3 length: 16 amino acids. CDR3 sequence: CASSSTSGRAFNEQFF. CDR3 sequence (DNA): TGTGCCAGCAGTTCCACTAGCGGGAGAGCCTTCAATGAGCAGTTCTTC. Looking up the rest from reference TRBV28 and TRBJ2-1 gives the full variable domain: DVKVTQSSRYLVKRTGEKVFLECVQDMDHENMFWYRQDPGLGLRLIYFSYDVKMKEKGDIPEGYSVSREKKERFSLILESASTNQTSMYLCASSSTSGRAFNEQFFGPGTRLTVL.

The chain uses TRBV5-4 and TRBJ1-5, with D unresolved. CDR1 and CDR2 from the germline V gene are SGHNT and YYREEE (reference sequence). V was trimmed by 2 bases and J by 4 bases, leaving 4 bases between them. The CDR3 totals 12 residues. The CDR3 region is CASSLENQPQHF. In DNA form, the CDR3 reads TGTGCCAGCAGCTTAGAGAATCAGCCCCAGCATTTT.

The chain employs TRBV5-1 and TRBJ2-7, with D possibly being TRBD1 (5 bases). This CDR3 region has 14 residues. V was trimmed by 2 bases and J by 0 bases, leaving 9 bases between them. Germline assignment: CDR1 SGHRS and CDR2 YFSETQ. CDR3 loop: CASSLQVLSYEQYF. DNA of the CDR3: TGCGCCAGCAGCTTACAGGTGCTCTCCTACGAGCAGTACTTC. The full variable domain, in which reference TRBV5-1 and TRBJ2-7 provide the parts outside the CDR3, is KAGVTQTPRYLIKTRGQQVTLSCSPISGHRSVSWYQQTPGQGLQFLFEYFSETQRNKGNFPGRFSGRQFSNSRSEMNVSTLELGDSALYLCASSLQVLSYEQYFGPGTRLTVT.

This chain connects TRBV19 to TRBJ1-4; 9 positions match TRBD1. This CDR3 region has 13 residues. Germline-derived CDR1 and CDR2 are LNHDA and SQIVND (reference sequence). CDR3 bases: TGTGCGTCAACAGGGGGCGGAAATGAAAAACTGTTTTTT. Amino acid sequence: CASTGGGNEKLFF.

The V and J genes are TRBV10-1 and TRBJ2-3; no firm D call. CDR3 length: 14 residues. V shed 6 bases and J shed 2 bases, with 12 bases lying between them. Per the germline V gene, CDR1 is WNHNN and CDR2 is SYGVQD (reference sequence). The CDR3 nucleotides are TGCGCCAGCAGCTACGGTGAATTCACAGATACGCAGTATTTT. It translates to CASSYGEFTDTQYF.

The rearrangement links TRBV28 to TRBJ2-5; 7 nucleotides agree with TRBD1. The trim removed 4 bases at V and 4 bases at J, leaving 9 bases unmatched. The CDR3 has 15 residues. CDR1 and CDR2 from the germline V gene are MDHEN and SYDVKM. The CDR3 sequence is CASSYLQGFGETQYF. In DNA, the CDR3 is TGTGCCAGCAGTTATCTACAGGGGTTTGGAGAGACCCAGTACTTC.

V gene TRBV9 combines with J gene TRBJ1-2; a weak D match, TRBD1 (5 bases). The CDR3 extends over 13 amino acids. Germline V gene lookup returns CDR1 SGDLS and CDR2 YYNGEE. V lost 0 bases and J lost 8, with 11 bases in between. CDR3 nucleotides: TGTGCCAGCAGCGTAGAGGCGGGGCGGGGCTACACCTTC. It specifies CASSVEAGRGYTF.

The CDR3 sequence is CASSVTRLGREQYF. DNA of the CDR3: TGTGCCAGCAGCGTGACTCGGTTGGGGCGCGAGCAGTACTTC. The J gene is TRBJ2-7, the V gene TRBV13, with D possibly TRBD1 on 5 matching bases. The CDR3 runs to 14 residues. V was cut by 5 bases and J by 6 bases, with 17 bases left in between. Germline V gene data show CDR1 as PRHDT and CDR2 as FYEKMQ (reference sequence).

This chain links TRBV30 with TRBJ1-2; D uncertain. The CDR3 covers 11 residues. CDR1 is GTSNPN and CDR2 is SVGIG in the germline V gene (reference sequence). Trimming left V 3 bases short and J 5 bases short, with 7 bases between. The CDR3 coding sequence is TGTGCCTGGAGGGAGGCATATGGCTACACCTTC. As protein: CAWREAYGYTF.

This rearrangement joins TRBV19 to TRBJ1-1, with D perhaps matching TRBD1 (6 bases). The CDR3 has 14 amino acids. Germline CDR1 LNHDA, CDR2 SQIVND (reference sequence). The CDR3 region is CVSLGGPGDTEAFF. The DNA of the CDR3 is TGTGTCAGCCTCGGGGGGCCTGGGGACACTGAAGCTTTCTTT.

The chain carries TRBV5-1 and TRBJ1-1; D might be TRBD1 (5 bases). V was clipped by 0 bases and J by 4 bases, with 13 bases between them. Germline CDR1 is SGHRS and CDR2 is YFSETQ. The CDR3 loop spans 15 amino acids. CDR3 in amino acids: CASSLGTGVGTEAFF. Here the CDR3 DNA reads TGCGCCAGCAGCTTGGGGACGGGGGTAGGCACTGAAGCTTTCTTT.